This T cell receptor beta chain was profiled in a study of spatial heterogeneity in lung cancer. Looking at the study overall: There were consistently more beta-chain sequences detected than alpha-chain sequences.

Noted time point: sample taken at primary tumor resection. Unsorted whole RNA of tumor, nontumor lung or frozen PBMC was sequenced. The approximately 77 donors had untreated early-stage non-small cell lung cancer. TCRdb redid the calling of the 5' RACE reads with MiXCR, one entry per CDR3 protein. The sample includes around 75,000 distinct CDR3 sequences, 13% of them seen just once. This TCR derives from a male donor with early-stage non-small cell lung cancer. Source: PBMCs, taken at surgery.

CDR3 nucleotides: TGTGCCAGCAGTGAACAGGGGTCTGAATATGAGCAGTACTTC. Its protein product is CASSEQGSEYEQYF. This chain uses TRBV2 with TRBJ2-7, with a possible D match to TRBD1 (6 bases). The CDR3 consists of 14 residues. CDR1 SNHLY and CDR2 FYNNEI come from the germline V gene. Trimming took off 2 bases at V and 7 bases at J, with 15 bases between the two ends.